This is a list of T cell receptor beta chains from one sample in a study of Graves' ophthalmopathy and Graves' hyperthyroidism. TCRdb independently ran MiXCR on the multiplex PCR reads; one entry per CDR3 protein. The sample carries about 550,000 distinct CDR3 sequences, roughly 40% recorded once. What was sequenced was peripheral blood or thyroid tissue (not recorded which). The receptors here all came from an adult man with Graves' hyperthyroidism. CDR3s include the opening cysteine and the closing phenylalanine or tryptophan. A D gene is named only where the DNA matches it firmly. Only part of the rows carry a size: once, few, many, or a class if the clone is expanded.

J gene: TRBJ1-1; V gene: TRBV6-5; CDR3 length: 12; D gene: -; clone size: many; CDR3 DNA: TGTGCCAGCAGTTATGAGGGTCGAGCGACTTTCTTT; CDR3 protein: CASSYEGRATFF
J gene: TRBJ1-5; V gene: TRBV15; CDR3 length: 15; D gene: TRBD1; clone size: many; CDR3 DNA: TGTGCCACCAGCAGAGCGAACAGGGGAAATCAGCCCCAGCATTTT; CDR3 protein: CATSRANRGNQPQHF
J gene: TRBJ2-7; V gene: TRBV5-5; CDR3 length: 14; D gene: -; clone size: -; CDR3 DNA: TGTGCCAGCAGTCCCCAGGTGGTCCCCTACGAGCAGTACTTC; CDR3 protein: CASSPQVVPYEQYF
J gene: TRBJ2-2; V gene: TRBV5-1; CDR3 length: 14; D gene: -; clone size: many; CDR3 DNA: TGCGCCAGCAGCTTGCGGGACCTCACCGGGGAGCTGTTTTTT; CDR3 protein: CASSLRDLTGELFF
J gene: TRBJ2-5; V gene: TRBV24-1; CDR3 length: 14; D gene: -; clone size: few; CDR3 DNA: TGTGCCACCAGTTCGAGACTGTACCAAGAGACCCAGTACTTC; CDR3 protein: CATSSRLYQETQYF
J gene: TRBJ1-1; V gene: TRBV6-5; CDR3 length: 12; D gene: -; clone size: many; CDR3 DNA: -; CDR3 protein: CASSPFGRGAGF
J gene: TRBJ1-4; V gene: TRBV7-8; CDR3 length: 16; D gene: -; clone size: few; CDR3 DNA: TGTGCCAGCTTGCCGGGGGTGGGGGCAACTAATGAAAAACTGTTTTTT; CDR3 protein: CASLPGVGATNEKLFF
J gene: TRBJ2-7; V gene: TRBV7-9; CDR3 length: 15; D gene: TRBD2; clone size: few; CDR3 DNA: TGTGCCAGCTCACCTGGACTAGCGCTCAACTACGAGCAGTACTTC; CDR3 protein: CASSPGLALNYEQYF
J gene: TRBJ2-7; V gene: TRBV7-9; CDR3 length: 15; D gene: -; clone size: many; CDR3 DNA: TGTGCCAGCAGCACGGACGTGACAGGCCTTTACGAGCAGTACTTC; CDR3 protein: CASSTDVTGLYEQYF
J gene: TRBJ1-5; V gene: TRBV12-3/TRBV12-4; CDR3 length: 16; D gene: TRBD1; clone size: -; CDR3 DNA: TGTGCCAGCAGCCCGACGGGACAGGAGCACAATCAGCCCCAGCATTTT; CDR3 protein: CASSPTGQEHNQPQHF
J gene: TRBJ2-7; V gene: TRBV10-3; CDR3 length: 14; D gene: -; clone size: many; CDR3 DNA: TGTGCCAGCAGGGGGGGAGGGCCTACCTACGAGCAGTACTTC; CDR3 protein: CASRGGGPTYEQYF
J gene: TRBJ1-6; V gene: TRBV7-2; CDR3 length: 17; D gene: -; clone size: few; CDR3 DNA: TGTGCCAGCAGATCGCCCCCGGGCCAGGGACTAAATTCACCCCTCCACTTT; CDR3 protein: CASRSPPGQGLNSPLHF
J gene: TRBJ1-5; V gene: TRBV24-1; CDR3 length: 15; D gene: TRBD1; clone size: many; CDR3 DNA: TGTGCCACCAGTGATTCGGGACAGGGGTATCAGCCCCAGCATTTT; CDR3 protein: CATSDSGQGYQPQHF
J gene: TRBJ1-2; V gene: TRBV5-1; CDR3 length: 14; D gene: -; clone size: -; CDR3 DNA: TGCGCCAGCAGCTTTTACGGGGGAGCGGTTGGCTACACCTTC; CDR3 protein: CASSFYGGAVGYTF
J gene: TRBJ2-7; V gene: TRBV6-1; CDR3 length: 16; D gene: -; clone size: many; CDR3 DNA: TGTGCCAGCAGTTCTCCGGACGTGGGGCTCGCCTACGAGCAGTACTTC; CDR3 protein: CASSSPDVGLAYEQYF
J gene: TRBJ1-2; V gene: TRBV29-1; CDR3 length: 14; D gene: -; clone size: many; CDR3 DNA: TGCAGCGTTGAAGGCGGGGACCGCGGCTATGGCTACACCTTC; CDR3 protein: CSVEGGDRGYGYTF
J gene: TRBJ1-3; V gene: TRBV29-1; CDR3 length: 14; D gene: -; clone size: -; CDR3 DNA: TGCAGCGTTGTAGGCAGGGGTGGAGGCTACACCATATATTTT; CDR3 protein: CSVVGRGGGYTIYF
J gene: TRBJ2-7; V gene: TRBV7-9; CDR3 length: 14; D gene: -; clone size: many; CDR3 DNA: TGTGCCAGCAGCTCGGGACGGCGGCTGGACGAGCAGTACTTC; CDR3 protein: CASSSGRRLDEQYF
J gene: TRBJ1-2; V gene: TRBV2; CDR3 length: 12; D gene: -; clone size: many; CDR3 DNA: TGTGCCAGCACTTGGACAGATGATGGCTACACCTTC; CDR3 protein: CASTWTDDGYTF
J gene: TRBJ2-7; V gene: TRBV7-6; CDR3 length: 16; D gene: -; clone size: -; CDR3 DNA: TGTGCCAGCAGCTCACCGGCCGCCGAGAGATCCTACGAGCAGTACTTC; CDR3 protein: CASSSPAAERSYEQYF
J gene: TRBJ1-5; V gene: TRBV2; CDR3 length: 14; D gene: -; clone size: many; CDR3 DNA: TGTGCCAGCAGGTCCCCAAGGGGCAATCAGCCCCAGCATTTT; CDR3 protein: CASRSPRGNQPQHF
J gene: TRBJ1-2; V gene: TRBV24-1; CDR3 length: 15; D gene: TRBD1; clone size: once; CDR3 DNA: TGTGCCACCAGTGATTTGGCGGGACAGGGTTATGGCTACACCTTC; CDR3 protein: CATSDLAGQGYGYTF
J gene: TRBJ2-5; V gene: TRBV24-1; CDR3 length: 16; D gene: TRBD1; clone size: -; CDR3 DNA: TGTGCCACCAGTGAGTCGATGGGACAGGCTGGAGGGACCCAGTACTTC; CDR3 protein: CATSESMGQAGGTQYF
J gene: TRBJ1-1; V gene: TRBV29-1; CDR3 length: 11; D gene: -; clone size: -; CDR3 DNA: TGCAGCCAAGGAATGTCCACTGAAGCTTTCTTT; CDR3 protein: CSQGMSTEAFF
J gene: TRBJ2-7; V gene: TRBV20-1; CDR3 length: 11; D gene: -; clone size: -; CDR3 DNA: TGCAGTGCTAGCGGGAGAGGCGAGCAGTACTTC; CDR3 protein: CSASGRGEQYF
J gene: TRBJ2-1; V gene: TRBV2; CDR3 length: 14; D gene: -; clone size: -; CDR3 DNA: TGTGCCAGCAGTGACAGGACCTCCTACAATGAGCAGTTCTTC; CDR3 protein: CASSDRTSYNEQFF
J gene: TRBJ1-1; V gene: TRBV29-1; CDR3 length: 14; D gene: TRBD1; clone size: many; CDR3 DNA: TGCAGCGGCCTGACAGGGGCAGGGGGGACTGAAGCTTTCTTT; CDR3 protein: CSGLTGAGGTEAFF
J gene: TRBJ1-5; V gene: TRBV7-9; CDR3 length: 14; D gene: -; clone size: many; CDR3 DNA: TGTGCCAGCAGCTTCCCCAATAGCAATCAGCCCCAGCATTTT; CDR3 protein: CASSFPNSNQPQHF
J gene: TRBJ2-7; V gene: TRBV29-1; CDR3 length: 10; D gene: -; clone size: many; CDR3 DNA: TGCAGCGCTGGACAGTACGAGCAGTACTTC; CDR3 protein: CSAGQYEQYF
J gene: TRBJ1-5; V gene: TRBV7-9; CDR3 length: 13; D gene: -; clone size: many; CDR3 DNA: TGTGCCAGCAGCCCATTAAGCAATCAGCCCCAGCATTTT; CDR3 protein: CASSPLSNQPQHF
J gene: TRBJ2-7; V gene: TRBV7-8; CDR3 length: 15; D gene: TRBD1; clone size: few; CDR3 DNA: TGTGCCAGCAGCTTGCGACAGGGGCTGGGTTACGAGCAGTACTTC; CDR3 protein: CASSLRQGLGYEQYF
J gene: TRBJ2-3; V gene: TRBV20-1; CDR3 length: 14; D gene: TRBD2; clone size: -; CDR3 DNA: TGCAGCGTTAGCGGGGGGAGCGGGGCAGATACGCAGTATTTT; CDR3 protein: CSVSGGSGADTQYF
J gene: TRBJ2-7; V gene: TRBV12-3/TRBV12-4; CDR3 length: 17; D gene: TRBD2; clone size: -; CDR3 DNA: TGTGCCAGCAGCCAAAGGGCCTCTAGCGGGAGGCACTACGAGCAGTACTTC; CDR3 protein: CASSQRASSGRHYEQYF
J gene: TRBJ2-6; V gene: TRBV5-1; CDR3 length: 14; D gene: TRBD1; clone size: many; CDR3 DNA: TGCGCCAGCAAGGACAGGGCGGGGGCCAACGTCCTGACTTTC; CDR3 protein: CASKDRAGANVLTF
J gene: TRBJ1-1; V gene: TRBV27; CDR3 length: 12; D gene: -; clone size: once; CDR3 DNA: TGTGCCAGCAGTATGAGGGGCCATGAAGCTCTCTTT; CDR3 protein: CASSMRGHEALF
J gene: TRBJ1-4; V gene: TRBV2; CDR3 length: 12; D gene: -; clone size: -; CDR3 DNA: TGTGCCAGCAGGAGGGGGGGAGAAAAACTGTTTTTT; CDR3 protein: CASRRGGEKLFF
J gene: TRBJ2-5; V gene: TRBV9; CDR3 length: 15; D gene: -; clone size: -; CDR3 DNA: TGTGCCAGCAGCGTAGCTTCTGGGAGTTCAGAGACCCAGTACTTC; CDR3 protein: CASSVASGSSETQYF
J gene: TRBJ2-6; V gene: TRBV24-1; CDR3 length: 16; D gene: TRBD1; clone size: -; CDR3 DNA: TGTGCCACCAGTCACCCCCAGGGGGCATGGGCCAACGTCCTGACTTTC; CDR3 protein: CATSHPQGAWANVLTF
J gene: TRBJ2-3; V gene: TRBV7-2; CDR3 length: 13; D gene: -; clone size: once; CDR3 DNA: TGTGCCAGCAGCTTACTACACACAGATACGCAGTATTTT; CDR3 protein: CASSLLHTDTQYF
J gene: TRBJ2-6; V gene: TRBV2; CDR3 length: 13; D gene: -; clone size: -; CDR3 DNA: TGTGCCAGCAGTTTCCTCGGGACGAACGTCCTGACTTTC; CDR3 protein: CASSFLGTNVLTF
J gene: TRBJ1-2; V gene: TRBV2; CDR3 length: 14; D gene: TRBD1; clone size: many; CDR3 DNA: TGTGCCAGCAGAGCGACAGGGGCGAATTATGGCTACACCTTC; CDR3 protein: CASRATGANYGYTF
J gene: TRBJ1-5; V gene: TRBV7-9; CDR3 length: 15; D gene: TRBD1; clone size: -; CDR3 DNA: TGTGCCAGCAGCTTTGAGGGACAGGGCGATCAGCCCCAGCATTTT; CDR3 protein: CASSFEGQGDQPQHF
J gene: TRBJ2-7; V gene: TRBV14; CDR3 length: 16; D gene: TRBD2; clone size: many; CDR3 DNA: TGTGCCAGCAGCCAAGATGCCGGGGGGTTCTACTACGAGCAGTACTTC; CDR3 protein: CASSQDAGGFYYEQYF
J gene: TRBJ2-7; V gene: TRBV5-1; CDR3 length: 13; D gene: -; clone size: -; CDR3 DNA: TGCGCCAGCAGCTTTGGGTCGGAAGACGAGCAGTACTTC; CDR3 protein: CASSFGSEDEQYF
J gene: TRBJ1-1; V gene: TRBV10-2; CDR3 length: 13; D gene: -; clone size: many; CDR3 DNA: TGCGCCAGCACCGGCGGATTCGGGACTGAAGCTTTCTTT; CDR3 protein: CASTGGFGTEAFF
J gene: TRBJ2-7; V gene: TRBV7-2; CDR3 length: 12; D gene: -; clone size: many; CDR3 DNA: TGTGCCAGCCAGGGCAAATCCTACGAGCAGTACTTC; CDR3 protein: CASQGKSYEQYF
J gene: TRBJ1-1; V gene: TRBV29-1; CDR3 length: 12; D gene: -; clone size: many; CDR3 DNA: TGCAGCTCGGACGGACGGAACACTGAAGCTTTCTTT; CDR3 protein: CSSDGRNTEAFF
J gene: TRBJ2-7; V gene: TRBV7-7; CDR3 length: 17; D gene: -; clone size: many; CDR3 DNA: TGTGCTAGCAGCTTAGCCACCGACAGGCCTAGCTCCTACGAGCAGTACTTC; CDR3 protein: CASSLATDRPSSYEQYF
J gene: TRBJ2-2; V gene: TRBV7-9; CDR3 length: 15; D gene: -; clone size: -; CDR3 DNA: TGTGCCAGCAGCTTAGACCGGATTTTGGGCGGGGAGCTGTTTTTT; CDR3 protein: CASSLDRILGGELFF
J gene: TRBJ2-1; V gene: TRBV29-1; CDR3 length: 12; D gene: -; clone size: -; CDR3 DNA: TGCAGCGTTGGGAGACAGTACAATGAGCAGTTCTTC; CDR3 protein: CSVGRQYNEQFF
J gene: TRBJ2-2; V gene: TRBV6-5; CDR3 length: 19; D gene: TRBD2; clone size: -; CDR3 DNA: TGTGCCAGCAGTTCACCTGGGACTAGCGGGAGAATTGTTACCGGGGAGCTGTTTTTT; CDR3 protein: CASSSPGTSGRIVTGELFF